This T cell receptor (beta chain) originates from a study of persistence of HIV-infected CD4 T cells. The study, taken as a whole, reports: Rare CMV-responding cells carrying HIV-1 proviruses were not analyzed separately for TCR. TCR oligoclonality correlated with proviral oligoclonality in the same sorted populations.

Nonspecific anti-CD3/anti-CD28 bead stimulation represents the broad CD4+ T cell repertoire. Sorting selected CD4+ T cells upregulating both CD40 ligand and CD69. Donors had undetectable plasma HIV-1 RNA, under 50 copies/mL, for 4+ years. For 15 to 20 hours, CD8-depleted PBMCs received anti-CD28/CD49d costimulation, a CD40-blocking antibody and enfuvirtide. This clone was recorded once. As yet, its antigen is unknown. The CDR3 has 11 amino acids. The V and J ends lost 2 bases and 4 bases respectively, with 2 bases between them. Per germline, CDR1 KGHSH and CDR2 LQKENI. Sequencing used immunoSEQ version 4 in survey mode. Profiling relied on immunoSEQ multiplex PCR, and the TCRdb table lists in-frame clones only, not all of them. The sample lists some 50,000 clones, around 90% seen once, with 3.3% in the top ten.

The sample was CD4+ T cells sorted from PBMCs after approximately 19-hour stimulation, taken from a patient who received antiretroviral therapy. The source is an adult woman with HIV who was CMV-seropositive. V gene TRBV18 combines with J gene TRBJ2-5; the D is unclear. The CDR3 coding sequence is TGTGCCAGCTCACCATCAGAGACCCAGTACTTC. Protein: CASSPSETQYF.